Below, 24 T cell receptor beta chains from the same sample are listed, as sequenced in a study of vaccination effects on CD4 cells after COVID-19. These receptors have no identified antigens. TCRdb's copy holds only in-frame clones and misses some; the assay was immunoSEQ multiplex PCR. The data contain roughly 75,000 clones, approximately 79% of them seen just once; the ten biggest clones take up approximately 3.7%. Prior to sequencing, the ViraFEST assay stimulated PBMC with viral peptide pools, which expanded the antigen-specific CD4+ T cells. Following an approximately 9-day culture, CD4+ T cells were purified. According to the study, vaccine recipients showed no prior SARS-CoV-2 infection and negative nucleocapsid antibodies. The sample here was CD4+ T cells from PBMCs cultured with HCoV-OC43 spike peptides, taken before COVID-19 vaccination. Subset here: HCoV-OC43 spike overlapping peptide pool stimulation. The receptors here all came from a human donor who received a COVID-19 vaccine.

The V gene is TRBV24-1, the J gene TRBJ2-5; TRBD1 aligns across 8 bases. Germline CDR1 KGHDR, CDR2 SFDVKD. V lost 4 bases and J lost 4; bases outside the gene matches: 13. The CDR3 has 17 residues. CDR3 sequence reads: CATSDTRTGLAVETQYF. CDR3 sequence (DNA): TGTGCCACCAGTGACACCAGGACAGGGTTAGCGGTAGAGACCCAGTACTTC.

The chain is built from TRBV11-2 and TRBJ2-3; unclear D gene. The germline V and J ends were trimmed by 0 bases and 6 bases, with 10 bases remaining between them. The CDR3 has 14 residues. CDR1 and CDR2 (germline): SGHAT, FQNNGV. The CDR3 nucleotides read TGTGCCAGCAGCTTAGACGACGCCGGGGATACGCAGTATTTT. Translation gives CASSLDDAGDTQYF.

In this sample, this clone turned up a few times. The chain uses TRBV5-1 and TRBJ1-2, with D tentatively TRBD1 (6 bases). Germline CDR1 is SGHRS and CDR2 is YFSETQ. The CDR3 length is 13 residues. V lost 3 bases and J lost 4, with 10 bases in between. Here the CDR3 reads CASSSTGPYGYTF. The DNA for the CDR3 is TGCGCCAGCAGCTCGACAGGTCCCTATGGCTACACCTTC.

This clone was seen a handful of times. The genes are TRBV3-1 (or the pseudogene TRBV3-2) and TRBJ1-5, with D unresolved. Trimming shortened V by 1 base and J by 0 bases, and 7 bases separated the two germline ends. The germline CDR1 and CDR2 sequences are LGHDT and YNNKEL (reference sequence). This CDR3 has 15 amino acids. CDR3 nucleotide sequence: TGTGCCAGCAGCCAAGGCAGTATTAGCAATCAGCCCCAGCATTTT. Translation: CASSQGSISNQPQHF.

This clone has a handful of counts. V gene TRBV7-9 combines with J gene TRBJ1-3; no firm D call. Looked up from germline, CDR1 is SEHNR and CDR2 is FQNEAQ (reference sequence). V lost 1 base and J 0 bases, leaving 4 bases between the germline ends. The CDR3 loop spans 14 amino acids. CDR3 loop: CASSLDSSGNTIYF. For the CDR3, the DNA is TGTGCCAGCAGCTTAGACAGCTCTGGAAACACCATATATTTT.

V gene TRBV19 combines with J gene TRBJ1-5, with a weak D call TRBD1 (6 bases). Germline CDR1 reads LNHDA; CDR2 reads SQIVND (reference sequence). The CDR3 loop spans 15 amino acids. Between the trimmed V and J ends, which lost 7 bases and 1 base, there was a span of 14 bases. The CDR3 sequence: CASIARQDSNQPQHF. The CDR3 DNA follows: TGTGCCAGTATCGCAAGACAGGACAGCAATCAGCCCCAGCATTTT.

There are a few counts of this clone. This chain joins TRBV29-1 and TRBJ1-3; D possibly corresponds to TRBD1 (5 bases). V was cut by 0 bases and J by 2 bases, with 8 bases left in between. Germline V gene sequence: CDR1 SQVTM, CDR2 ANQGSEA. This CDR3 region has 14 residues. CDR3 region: CSVEDPQAGNTIYF. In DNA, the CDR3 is TGCAGCGTTGAAGATCCACAGGCTGGAAACACCATATATTTT.

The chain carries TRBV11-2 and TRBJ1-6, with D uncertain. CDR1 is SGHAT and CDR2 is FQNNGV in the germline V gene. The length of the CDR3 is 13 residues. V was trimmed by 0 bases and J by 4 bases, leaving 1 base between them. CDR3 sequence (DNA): TGTGCCAGCAGCTTAGATTATAATTCACCCCTCCACTTT. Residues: CASSLDYNSPLHF.

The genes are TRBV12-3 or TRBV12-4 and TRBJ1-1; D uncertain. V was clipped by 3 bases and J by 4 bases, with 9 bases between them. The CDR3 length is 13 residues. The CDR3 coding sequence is TGTGCCAGCAGTTTTGTGGGGAGCACTGAAGCTTTCTTT. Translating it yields CASSFVGSTEAFF.

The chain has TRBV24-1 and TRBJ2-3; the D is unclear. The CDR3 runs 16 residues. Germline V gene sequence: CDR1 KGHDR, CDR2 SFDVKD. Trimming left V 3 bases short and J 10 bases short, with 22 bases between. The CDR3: CATSDPGSNTNQAQYF. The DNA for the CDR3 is TGTGCCACCAGTGATCCTGGGTCGAACACTAATCAGGCGCAGTATTTT.

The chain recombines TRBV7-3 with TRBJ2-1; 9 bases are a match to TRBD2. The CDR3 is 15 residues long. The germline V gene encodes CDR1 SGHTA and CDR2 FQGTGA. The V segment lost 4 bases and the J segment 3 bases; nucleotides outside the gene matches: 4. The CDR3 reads CASSSKRGDYNEQFF. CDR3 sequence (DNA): TGTGCCAGCAGCTCTAAGCGGGGGGACTACAATGAGCAGTTCTTC.

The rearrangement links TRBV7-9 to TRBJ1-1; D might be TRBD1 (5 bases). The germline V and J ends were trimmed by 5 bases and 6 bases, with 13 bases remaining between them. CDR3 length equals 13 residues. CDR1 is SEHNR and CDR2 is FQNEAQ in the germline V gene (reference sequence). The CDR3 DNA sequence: TGTGCCAGCAGCGCACAGGACGGTTCTGAAGCTTTCTTT. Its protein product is CASSAQDGSEAFF.

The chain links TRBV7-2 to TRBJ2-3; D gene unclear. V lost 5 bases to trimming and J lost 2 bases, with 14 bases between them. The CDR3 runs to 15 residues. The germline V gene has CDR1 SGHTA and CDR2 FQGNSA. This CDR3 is CASSPPGSATDTQYF. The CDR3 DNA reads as TGTGCCAGCAGCCCCCCGGGTTCGGCCACAGATACGCAGTATTTT.

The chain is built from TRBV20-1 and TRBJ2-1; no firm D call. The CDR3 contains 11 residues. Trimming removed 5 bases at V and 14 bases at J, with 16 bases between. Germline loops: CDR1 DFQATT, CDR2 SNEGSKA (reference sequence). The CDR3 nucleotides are TGCAGTGCTCCTAACACGGACCAGGAGTTCTTC. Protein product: CSAPNTDQEFF.

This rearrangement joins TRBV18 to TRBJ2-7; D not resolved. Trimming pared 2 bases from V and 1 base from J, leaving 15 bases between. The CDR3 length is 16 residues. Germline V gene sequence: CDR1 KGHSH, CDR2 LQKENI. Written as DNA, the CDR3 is TGTGCCAGCTCACCATTCGTTACATACGAATCCTACGAGCAGTACGTC. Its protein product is CASSPFVTYESYEQYV.

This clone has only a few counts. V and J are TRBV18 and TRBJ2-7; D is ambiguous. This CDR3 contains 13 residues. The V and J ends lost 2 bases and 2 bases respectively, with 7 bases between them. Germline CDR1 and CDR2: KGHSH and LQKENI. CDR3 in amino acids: CASSPTHPYEQYV. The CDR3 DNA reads TGTGCCAGCTCACCAACGCACCCCTACGAGCAGTACGTC.

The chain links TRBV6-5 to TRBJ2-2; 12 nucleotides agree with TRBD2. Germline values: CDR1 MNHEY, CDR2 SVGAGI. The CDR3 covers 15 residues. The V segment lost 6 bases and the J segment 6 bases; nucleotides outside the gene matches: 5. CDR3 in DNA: TGTGCCAGCAGACGCGGACTAGCGGGGTCCGGGGAGCTGTTTTTT. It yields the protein CASRRGLAGSGELFF.

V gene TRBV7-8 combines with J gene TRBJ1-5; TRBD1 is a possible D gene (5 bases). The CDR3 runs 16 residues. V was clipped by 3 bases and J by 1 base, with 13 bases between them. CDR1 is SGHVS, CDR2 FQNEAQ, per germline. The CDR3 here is CASSFSGKGSNQPQHF. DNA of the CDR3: TGTGCCAGCAGCTTTTCCGGGAAGGGGAGCAATCAGCCCCAGCATTTT.

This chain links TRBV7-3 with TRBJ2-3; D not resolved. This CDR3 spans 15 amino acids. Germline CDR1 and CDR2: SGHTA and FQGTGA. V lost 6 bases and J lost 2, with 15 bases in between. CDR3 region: CASSFYGGPTDTQYF. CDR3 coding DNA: TGTGCCAGCAGTTTTTATGGCGGCCCCACAGATACGCAGTATTTT.

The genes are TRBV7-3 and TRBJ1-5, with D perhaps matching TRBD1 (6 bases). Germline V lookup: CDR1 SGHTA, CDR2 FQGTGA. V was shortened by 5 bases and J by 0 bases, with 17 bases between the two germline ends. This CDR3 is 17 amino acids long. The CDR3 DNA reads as TGTGCCAGCAGCCGAACAGGGAAATGGGATAGCAATCAGCCCCAGCATTTT. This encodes CASSRTGKWDSNQPQHF.

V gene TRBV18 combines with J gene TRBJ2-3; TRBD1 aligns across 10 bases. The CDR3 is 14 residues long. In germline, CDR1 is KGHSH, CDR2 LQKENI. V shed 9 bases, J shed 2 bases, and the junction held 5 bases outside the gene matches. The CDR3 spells CASKGTGATDTQYF. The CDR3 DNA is TGTGCCAGTAAAGGGACAGGGGCCACAGATACGCAGTATTTT.

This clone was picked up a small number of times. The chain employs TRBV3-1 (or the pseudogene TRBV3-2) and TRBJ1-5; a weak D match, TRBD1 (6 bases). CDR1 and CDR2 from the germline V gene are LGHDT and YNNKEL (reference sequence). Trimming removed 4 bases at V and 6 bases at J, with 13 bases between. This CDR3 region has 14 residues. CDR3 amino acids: CASSLGGAGQPQHF. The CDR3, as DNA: TGTGCCAGCAGCCTCGGGGGCGCGGGTCAGCCCCAGCATTTT.

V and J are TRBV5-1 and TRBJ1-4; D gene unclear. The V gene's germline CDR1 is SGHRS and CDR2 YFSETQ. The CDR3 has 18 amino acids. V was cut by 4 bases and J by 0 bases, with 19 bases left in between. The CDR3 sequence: CASSNGRSPPATNEKLFF. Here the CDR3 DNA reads TGCGCCAGCAGCAACGGACGGTCGCCCCCTGCAACTAATGAAAAACTGTTTTTT.

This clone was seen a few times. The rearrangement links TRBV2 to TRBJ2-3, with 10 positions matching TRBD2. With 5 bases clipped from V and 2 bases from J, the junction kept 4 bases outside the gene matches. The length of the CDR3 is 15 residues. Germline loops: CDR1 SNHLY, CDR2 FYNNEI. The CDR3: CASSPLAGYTDTQYF. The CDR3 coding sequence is TGTGCCAGCAGTCCACTAGCGGGGTACACAGATACGCAGTATTTT. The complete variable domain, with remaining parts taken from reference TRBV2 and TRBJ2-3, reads EPEVTQTPSHQVTQMGQEVILRCVPISNHLYFYWYRQILGQKVEFLVSFYNNEISEKSEIFDDQFSVERPDGSNFTLKIRSTKLEDSAMYFCASSPLAGYTDTQYFGPGTRLTVL.